The entry that follows covers one T cell receptor (beta chain) sequence. The target antigen is unknown. This sample was taken from a study of shared clonotypes between healthy human individuals. Study results and caveats: The study found about 5.1% of naive CD4 clonotypes shared across several donors.

Germline trimming cut 2 bases from V and 5 bases from J; bases unmatched to any gene: 7. The CDR3 spans 15 residues. Germline values: CDR1 ENHRY, CDR2 SYGVKD. Sequenced by immunoSEQ multiplex PCR; TCRdb stores in-frame clones only, minus some. Counted here are 2,500,000 or so clones, more than 85% occurring once; the ten biggest clones make up about 0.39%. This clonotype was obtained from a man aged 18 to 30 in good health. Some clones in this sample may be carry-over from other donors' samples. The genes are TRBV10-3 and TRBJ2-5, with TRBD2 matching 8 bases. Specimen: naive CD4+ T cells from PBMCs. Specified subset: CD45RA+ positively selected. The CDR3: CAISEPTSEGETQYF. The DNA of the CDR3 is TGTGCCATCAGTGAGCCGACTAGCGAAGGGGAGACCCAGTACTTC.